One and the same sample provided the 25 T cell receptor beta chains below, sequenced in a study of T-cell reconstitution after alpha-beta-depleted transplantation in children. Unique molecular identifiers were used to barcode this TCRbeta library. TCRdb reprocessed the PCR reads with MiXCR, giving one entry per CDR3 protein. The sample lists about 610,000 distinct CDR3 sequences, approximately 10% occurring once. The sample in question was PBMCs from the stem cell graft donor, obtained from the stem cell graft. The source is a human donor who donated a stem cell graft to a child with acute myeloid leukemia.

In this sample, this clonotype turned up a few times. The rearrangement links TRBV15 to TRBJ2-5; unclear D gene. Trimming shortened V by 0 bases and J by 4 bases, and 15 bases separated the two germline ends. CDR3 length: 16 amino acids. From germline, CDR1 is LNHNV and CDR2 YYDKDF (reference sequence). This CDR3 is CATSRDLDGTRETQYF. The CDR3 DNA is TGTGCCACCAGCAGAGATCTTGACGGTACCAGAGAGACCCAGTACTTC.

This clonotype was observed a handful of times. This sequence joins TRBV7-2 and TRBJ1-5; 11 nucleotides agree with TRBD1. This CDR3 contains 15 residues. Germline CDR1 SGHTA, CDR2 FQGNSA. Trimming at V came to 1 base and at J to 6 bases, leaving 2 bases not matched to a gene. This CDR3 is CASSLGTGGRQPQHF. CDR3 nucleotide sequence: TGTGCCAGCAGCTTAGGGACAGGGGGCCGTCAGCCCCAGCATTTT.

This clonotype showed up just a few times. The gene calls are TRBV29-1 and TRBJ2-1; tentatively, D is TRBD1 or TRBD2 (6 bases each). CDR1 is SQVTM, CDR2 ANQGSEA, per germline. The V end lost 4 bases, the J end lost 9 bases, and 19 bases lay between the germline ends. CDR3 length equals 14 residues. CDR3 loop: CSVVGGRGAAEQFF. The CDR3 bases are TGCAGCGTTGTGGGGGGCAGGGGTGCAGCTGAGCAGTTCTTC.

At least ten counts were recorded for this clonotype. The chain recombines TRBV7-2 with TRBJ2-1; D is perhaps TRBD2 (5 bases). CDR1 is SGHTA, CDR2 FQGNSA, per germline. CDR3 length: 13 amino acids. V was trimmed by 2 bases and J by 5 bases, leaving 7 bases between them. Here the CDR3 reads CASSLKGDNEQFF. In nucleotides, the CDR3 is TGTGCCAGCAGCTTAAAGGGAGACAATGAGCAGTTCTTC. The whole variable domain, filled in from reference TRBV7-2 and TRBJ2-1, reads GAGVSQSPSNKVTEKGKDVELRCDPISGHTALYWYRQSLGQGLEFLIYFQGNSAPDKSGLPSDRFSAERTGGSVSTLTIQRTQQEDSAVYLCASSLKGDNEQFFGPGTRLTVL.

This clonotype occurred a few times. The rearrangement joins TRBV20-1 to TRBJ2-5; the D is unclear. The V gene's germline CDR1 is DFQATT and CDR2 SNEGSKA (reference sequence). V lost 0 bases to trimming and J lost 9 bases, with 8 bases between them. This CDR3 is 11 amino acids long. The CDR3 nucleotides read TGCAGTGCTAGAGAAGTTGGGGCCCAGTACTTC. Protein sequence: CSAREVGAQYF.

This clonotype was picked up a small number of times. The chain recombines TRBV6-5 with TRBJ2-7; possibly TRBD1 for D (6 bases). Germline CDR1 MNHEY, CDR2 SVGAGI. The V end lost 0 bases, the J end lost 4 bases, and 13 bases lay between the germline ends. The CDR3 covers 15 residues. The CDR3: CASSYSGWGQYEQYF. The CDR3 region has the DNA TGTGCCAGCAGTTACTCAGGGTGGGGGCAATACGAGCAGTACTTC.

This clonotype came up a few times. The chain joins TRBV30 to TRBJ2-7; D call uncertain. The V and J ends lost 0 bases and 6 bases respectively, with 9 bases between them. This CDR3 has 12 amino acids. Germline values: CDR1 GTSNPN, CDR2 SVGIG (reference sequence). DNA of the CDR3: TGTGCCTGGAGTGTGCTGGGTCTCGAGCAGTACTTC. Translated, it gives CAWSVLGLEQYF.

This clonotype has only a few counts. The genes are TRBV29-1 and TRBJ2-5; D perhaps matches TRBD2 (5 bases). Trimming shortened V by 4 bases and J by 3 bases, and 30 bases separated the two germline ends. There are 19 residues in the CDR3. In germline, CDR1 is SQVTM, CDR2 ANQGSEA. The CDR3 spells CSVVGPTEARGQVEETQYF. DNA for the CDR3: TGCAGCGTTGTCGGCCCCACCGAAGCCCGAGGGCAGGTGGAAGAGACCCAGTACTTC.

In this sample, this clonotype turned up many times. The V gene is TRBV20-1, the J gene TRBJ2-3; 8 bases are shared with TRBD2. The CDR3 length is 14 residues. The V segment lost 0 bases and the J segment 4 bases; nucleotides outside the gene matches: 3. Looked up from germline, CDR1 is DFQATT and CDR2 is SNEGSKA (reference sequence). The CDR3 protein is CSARDGRGADTQYF. DNA of the CDR3: TGCAGTGCTAGAGACGGGAGGGGTGCAGATACGCAGTATTTT.

This clonotype has only a few counts. The chain carries TRBV6-2 or TRBV6-3 and TRBJ2-2, with D hard to call. The V gene's germline CDR1 is MNHEY and CDR2 SVGEGT. The CDR3 is made up of 12 amino acids. With 4 bases removed from V and 8 bases from J, the gap between germline ends came to 8 bases. DNA of the CDR3: TGTGCCAGCAGTTCTCTCTGGGGGGAGCTGTTTTTT. This sequence encodes CASSSLWGELFF.

The chain employs TRBV6-4 and TRBJ2-1; D might be TRBD1 or TRBD2, each matching 6 bases. Germline assignment: CDR1 MRHNA and CDR2 SNTAGT. This CDR3 has 14 residues. The germline V and J ends were trimmed by 3 bases and 9 bases, with 15 bases remaining between them. The CDR3 sequence is CASSEWGEGGEQFF. CDR3 nucleotide sequence: TGTGCCAGCAGTGAATGGGGGGAAGGGGGTGAGCAGTTCTTC.

The CDR3 loop is CASSYRSDPNYGYTF. In DNA form, the CDR3 reads TGTGCCAGCAGTTACCGGAGTGATCCTAACTATGGCTACACCTTC. V gene TRBV6-2 or TRBV6-3 combines with J gene TRBJ1-2; no clear D gene. Trimming shortened V by 2 bases and J by 0 bases, and 10 bases separated the two germline ends. CDR1 MNHEY and CDR2 SVGEGT come from the germline V gene. The CDR3 sequence is 15 residues long.

J is TRBJ2-3 and V is TRBV29-1, with D maybe TRBD2 (6 bases). Germline CDR1 SQVTM, CDR2 ANQGSEA. The ends were cut back, 6 bases at V and 13 bases at J, with 17 bases in the middle. This CDR3 region has 11 residues. Here the CDR3 DNA reads TGCAGCGTAGAGCCGGGACTGGGGGAGTATTTT. Encoded protein: CSVEPGLGEYF.

This clonotype occurred a few times. The chain employs TRBV9 and TRBJ1-3; a possible D gene is TRBD1 (5 bases). The germline V gene has CDR1 SGDLS and CDR2 YYNGEE. V shed 4 bases and J shed 2 bases, with 16 bases lying between them. The CDR3 is made up of 16 amino acids. The CDR3 nucleotides are TGTGCCAGCAGCCTAACTACTACGGGGCCTGGAAACACCATATATTTT. Protein sequence: CASSLTTTGPGNTIYF.

This clonotype has at least ten counts. This chain joins TRBV9 and TRBJ2-7; 8 bases align to TRBD1. The CDR3 extends over 15 amino acids. Trimming removed 4 bases from V and 2 bases from J; junction bases left unmatched: 8. CDR1 is SGDLS and CDR2 is YYNGEE in the germline V gene. In nucleotides, the CDR3 is TGTGCCAGCAGCCTTGGACAGGGCCAGGCCTACGAGCAGTACTTC. It specifies CASSLGQGQAYEQYF.

The chain recombines TRBV20-1 with TRBJ1-3; D not certain. CDR1 is DFQATT and CDR2 is SNEGSKA in the germline V gene (reference sequence). The CDR3 is 15 amino acids. Trimming took 0 bases from V and 0 from J, leaving 9 bases between them. The CDR3 here is CSARDPWGSGNTIYF. CDR3 nucleotide sequence: TGCAGTGCTAGAGATCCCTGGGGCTCTGGAAACACCATATATTTT.

This clonotype appeared a few times. The chain couples TRBV27 to TRBJ2-2; 10 bases agree with TRBD2. The J segment lost 6 bases and the V segment lost 7 bases, leaving 11 bases of the junction unmatched. Germline V gene data show CDR1 as MNHEY and CDR2 as SMNVEV (reference sequence). This CDR3 has 16 residues. CDR3 nucleotide sequence: TGTGCCAGCAACCCCTTGTTGAGCGGGAGGGCCGGGGAGCTGTTTTTT. This codes for CASNPLLSGRAGELFF.

There are a few counts of this clonotype. The rearrangement links TRBV20-1 to TRBJ1-5; 8 bases map to TRBD1. Trimming took 7 bases from V and 2 from J; bases not matched to a gene: 7. Germline V lookup: CDR1 DFQATT, CDR2 SNEGSKA (reference sequence). This CDR3 is built from 14 residues. Here the CDR3 reads CSVNTGGGNQPQHF. DNA of the CDR3: TGCAGTGTAAACACAGGGGGAGGCAATCAGCCCCAGCATTTT.

This clonotype was recorded many times. This chain connects TRBV6-5 to TRBJ2-1, with TRBD2 matching 9 bases. This CDR3 spans 12 amino acids. V trimming: 6 bases; J trimming: 13 bases; junction bases outside the gene matches: 7. Germline V lookup: CDR1 MNHEY, CDR2 SVGAGI. CDR3: CASRGLAPVQFF. As DNA, the CDR3 is TGTGCCAGCAGGGGACTAGCCCCGGTTCAGTTCTTC.

This clonotype was counted only a few times. In nucleotides, the CDR3 is TGTGCCAGCAGCTTTTTGACAGCGACAGATACGCAGTATTTT. As protein: CASSFLTATDTQYF. The chain couples TRBV5-5 to TRBJ2-3, with D perhaps matching TRBD1 (5 bases). Germline-derived CDR1 and CDR2 are SGHKS and YYEKEE (reference sequence). The CDR3 has 14 residues. The germline V and J ends were trimmed by 2 bases and 3 bases, with 10 bases remaining between them.

This clonotype has more than one count but fewer than ten. J is TRBJ2-1 and V is TRBV6-5; 7 nucleotides align to TRBD2. The CDR3 spans 16 residues. Looked up from germline, CDR1 is MNHEY and CDR2 is SVGAGI. The trim removed 5 bases at V and 5 bases at J, leaving 12 bases unmatched. The CDR3 is CASSPIGRLADNEQFF. The CDR3 nucleotides are TGTGCCAGCAGTCCGATCGGGAGACTAGCCGACAATGAGCAGTTCTTC.

This clonotype was observed a few times. The J gene is TRBJ2-1, the V gene TRBV11-3, with D perhaps TRBD2 (5 bases). The CDR3 spans 13 residues. V was clipped by 5 bases and J by 9 bases, with 14 bases between them. Germline CDR1 SGHNT, CDR2 YENEEA. Written as DNA, the CDR3 is TGTGCCAGCAGCAAGGGTCCAAGCGGTGAGCAGTTCTTC. Amino acids: CASSKGPSGEQFF.

This clonotype was seen more than once but under ten times. The rearrangement uses TRBV15 and TRBJ2-1; D might be TRBD1 (7 bases). Per the germline V gene, CDR1 is LNHNV and CDR2 is YYDKDF (reference sequence). Deletions cut 9 bases from V and 10 bases from J, with 28 bases between. CDR3 length equals 16 residues. The CDR3: CATVPGGLNNAAEQFF. The CDR3 coding sequence is TGTGCCACGGTCCCAGGGGGGTTAAACAATGCCGCGGAGCAGTTCTTC.

This clonotype was seen at least ten times. The CDR3 region has the DNA TGTGCCAGTAGTCCCCGGGACAGGGTCTACAATGAGCAGTTCTTC. Protein product: CASSPRDRVYNEQFF. The chain couples TRBV19 to TRBJ2-1; 9 positions agree with TRBD1. The CDR3 is made up of 15 amino acids. The ends lost 5 bases at V and 3 bases at J; junction bases unmatched: 5. Germline CDR1 LNHDA, CDR2 SQIVND (reference sequence).

Only a few counts were recorded for this clonotype. The chain links TRBV7-3 to TRBJ2-7; weak D call: TRBD2 (6 bases). Trimming took off 2 bases at V and 2 bases at J, with 16 bases between the two ends. The CDR3 runs to 16 residues. Germline V gene lookup returns CDR1 SGHTA and CDR2 FQGTGA. CDR3 sequence (DNA): TGTGCCAGCAGCTTAGGAGTGGGGCGGGACGCCTACGAGCAGTACTTC. Residues: CASSLGVGRDAYEQYF.